Below, one T cell receptor beta chain is given with its context. Its target is unknown. The data were taken from a study of OX40 agonist ivuxolimab in advanced cancers. Study context: The patients got ivuxolimab, which is an agonistic anti-OX40 (CD134) antibody. Patients enrolled in dose escalation were diagnosed with hepatocellular carcinoma, melanoma, renal cell or head and neck cancer. Study conclusions and caveats: More expanded clones were found, on average, in CD8+ than in CD4+ T cells.

The germline gives CDR1 MDHEN, CDR2 SYDVKM. The CDR3 runs to 15 residues. The J segment lost 4 bases and the V segment lost 5 bases, leaving 5 bases of the junction unmatched. Here immunoSEQ multiplex PCR was the method, and the copy in TCRdb shows in-frame clones only, minus some. The data show tens of thousands of clones, over 75% seen once. The sample in question was CD4+ or CD8+ T cells sorted from blood, obtained in a trial of the OX40 agonist ivuxolimab. The rearrangement links TRBV28 to TRBJ2-3, with 11 bases lining up with TRBD1. The source is an adult with an advanced solid tumor such as melanoma, head and neck, liver or kidney cancer. This CDR3 reads CASSDPGQGADTQYF. In nucleotides, the CDR3 is TGTGCCAGCAGTGATCCGGGACAGGGGGCAGATACGCAGTATTTT.